The clone carrying this T cell receptor beta chain was detected ten times or more. No antigen is known for it. At one of its ends the junction is not consistent with the germline gene, which may arise from a read error. The sample contains more than one DNA sequence encoding this CDR3. This sample was included in a study of metastatic and nonmetastatic thyroid tumors. The study's findings and limits: It was reportedly found that TCR beta diversity was significantly higher in malignant thyroid tumors than in benign nodules, a difference seen in both blood and tumor samples.

Every patient underwent thyroid surgery untreated. TCRdb reassembled clones from the PCR reads with MiXCR. The sample consists of some 23,000 clones, roughly 20% of them appearing once. CDR1 is MNHEY, CDR2 SVGEGT, per germline. The CDR3 has 12 residues. The chain has TRBV6-2 or TRBV6-3 and TRBJ2-7; TRBD1 aligns across 8 bases. This TCR came from a female donor with papillary thyroid cancer or a benign thyroid nodule (not recorded which). Some clones in this sample may be carry-over from other donors' samples. The sample was blood. The CDR3 DNA is TGTGCCAGCAAAGGACAGGGATACGAGCAGTACTTT. Its protein product is CASKGQGYEQYF.